The entry below gives a single TCR beta chain sequence along with its context. The antigen remains undetermined. This specimen belongs to a study of T cell responses to AZD1222 COVID-19 vaccine. General study results and limits: Baseline serology detected seropositivity in only 6 or 7 AZD1222 recipients. Rises in breadth and depth of Spike-specific TCRs came after two AZD1222 doses. CD4 TCRs covered the whole spike, strongest at regions 160-218 and 743-854.

The germline V gene encodes CDR1 SGHAT and CDR2 FQNNGV. The V gene lost 2 bases and the J gene lost 2 bases, with 7 bases spanning the gap. The CDR3 length is 13 residues. Generated by immunoSEQ multiplex PCR, the TCRdb table keeps only in-frame clones and is missing some. The profile covers more than 60,000 clones, with 87% appearing a single time and roughly a sixth taken by the ten largest. Sequences were derived from peripheral blood, sampled 28 days after the second AZD1222 dose. This TCR came from an adult who received the AZD1222 COVID-19 vaccine. The chain couples TRBV11-2 to TRBJ2-7, with TRBD1 as a possible D gene (5 bases). In DNA form, the CDR3 reads TGTGCCAGCAGCTTACAGGGTCCCTACGAGCAGTACTTC. Protein sequence: CASSLQGPYEQYF.